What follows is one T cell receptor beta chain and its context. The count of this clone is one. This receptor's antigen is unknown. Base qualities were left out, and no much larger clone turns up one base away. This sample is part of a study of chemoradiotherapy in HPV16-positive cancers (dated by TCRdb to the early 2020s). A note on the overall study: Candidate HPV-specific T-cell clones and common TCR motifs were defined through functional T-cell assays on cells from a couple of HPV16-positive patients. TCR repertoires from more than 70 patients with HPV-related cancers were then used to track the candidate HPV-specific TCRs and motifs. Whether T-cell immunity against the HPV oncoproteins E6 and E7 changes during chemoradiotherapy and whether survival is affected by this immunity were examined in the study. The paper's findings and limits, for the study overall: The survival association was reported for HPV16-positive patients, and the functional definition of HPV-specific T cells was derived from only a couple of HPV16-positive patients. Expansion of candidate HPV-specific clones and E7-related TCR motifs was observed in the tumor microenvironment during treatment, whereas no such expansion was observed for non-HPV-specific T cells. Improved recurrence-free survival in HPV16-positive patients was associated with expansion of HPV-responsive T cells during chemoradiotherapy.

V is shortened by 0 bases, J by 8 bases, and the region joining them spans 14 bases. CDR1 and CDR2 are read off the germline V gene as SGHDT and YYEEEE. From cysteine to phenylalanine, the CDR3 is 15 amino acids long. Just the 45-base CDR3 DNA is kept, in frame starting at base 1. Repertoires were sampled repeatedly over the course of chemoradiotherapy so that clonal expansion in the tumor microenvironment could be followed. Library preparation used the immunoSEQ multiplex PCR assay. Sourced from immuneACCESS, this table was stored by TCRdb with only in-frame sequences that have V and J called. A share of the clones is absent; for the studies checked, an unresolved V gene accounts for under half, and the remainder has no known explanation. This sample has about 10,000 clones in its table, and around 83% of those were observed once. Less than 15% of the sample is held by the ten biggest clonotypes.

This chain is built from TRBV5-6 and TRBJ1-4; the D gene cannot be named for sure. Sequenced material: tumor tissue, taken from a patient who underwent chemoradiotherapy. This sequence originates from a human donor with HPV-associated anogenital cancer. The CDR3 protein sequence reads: CASSLGLGPDEKLFF. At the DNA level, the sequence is TGTGCCAGCAGCTTGGGGCTAGGTCCTGACGAAAAACTGTTTTTT.